These 2 T cell receptor beta chains came from one sample sequenced in a study of glioma-infiltrating T cells. Using RNA template, CDR3s of TCR alpha and beta were amplified with iRepertoire arm-PCR. TCRdb recomputed calls from the multiplex PCR reads with MiXCR, one row per CDR3 protein. The sample includes approximately 130,000 distinct CDR3 sequences, about 25% seen only once; the top ten take 27%. The sample comprised glioma tissue, nonneoplastic brain tissue, or PBMCs (not recorded which). These receptors came from a human donor with low-grade glioma or glioblastoma, undergoing nonglioma brain surgery, or in good health (not recorded which).

This clonotype was found many times. The chain recombines TRBV27 with TRBJ1-2; 7 nucleotides align to TRBD1. This CDR3 spans 13 amino acids. The germline V gene encodes CDR1 MNHEY and CDR2 SMNVEV (reference sequence). After removal of 4 bases from V and 8 bases from J, the junction contained 7 bases not matched to a gene. CDR3 region: CASSSNRGRGYTF. Written as DNA, the CDR3 is TGTGCCAGCAGTTCTAACAGGGGAAGAGGCTACACCTTC.

At least ten counts were recorded for this clonotype. This rearrangement joins TRBV15 to TRBJ2-3; a possible D gene is TRBD2 (6 bases). The V gene lost 1 base and the J gene lost 5 bases, with 13 bases spanning the gap. The length of the CDR3 is 15 residues. The germline V gene has CDR1 LNHNV and CDR2 YYDKDF (reference sequence). The CDR3 region is CATSRGRDLEDTQYF. The DNA of the CDR3 is TGTGCCACCAGCAGAGGGAGGGACCTGGAAGATACGCAGTATTTT.